The text below deals with one T cell receptor beta chain. Methods used by the authors: Researchers report that nucleated cell counts were estimated from reference gene primer amplification. TCRdb's copy holds only in-frame clones and misses some; the assay was immunoSEQ multiplex PCR. V and J calls plus clone size are reproduced from that table; the DNA served to infer D and trimming. The data show approximately 85,000 clones, around 87% seen once. The data stem from a study of blood T cell repertoires in COVID-19. Looking at the study overall: Researchers got acute and convalescent COVID-19 samples from the United States, Italy and Spain. PBMCs, B-cell-depleted T cells, or T cells provided the cDNA or gDNA that made up the material.

The CDR3 is 15 amino acids. The V and J ends lost 6 bases and 0 bases respectively, with 10 bases between them. Per germline, CDR1 SGHRS and CDR2 YFSETQ. This rearrangement joins TRBV5-1 to TRBJ2-6, with D perhaps matching TRBD2 (5 bases). This receptor was identified in a woman in her 50s with active or convalescent COVID-19. Sequencing was carried out using peripheral blood. Written as DNA, the CDR3 is TGCGCCAGCACCGGACGGGGCTCTGGGGCCAACGTCCTGACTTTC. Its protein is CASTGRGSGANVLTF.